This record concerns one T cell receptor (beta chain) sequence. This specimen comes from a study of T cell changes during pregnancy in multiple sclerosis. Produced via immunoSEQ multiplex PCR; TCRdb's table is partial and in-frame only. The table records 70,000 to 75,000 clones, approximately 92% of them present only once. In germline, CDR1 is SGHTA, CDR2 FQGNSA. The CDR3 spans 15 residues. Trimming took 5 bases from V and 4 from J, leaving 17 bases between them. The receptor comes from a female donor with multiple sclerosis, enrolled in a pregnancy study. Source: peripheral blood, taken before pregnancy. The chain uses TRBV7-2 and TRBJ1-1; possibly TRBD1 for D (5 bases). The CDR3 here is CASSTQMQGSTEAFF. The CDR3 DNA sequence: TGTGCCAGCAGCACCCAAATGCAGGGTAGCACTGAAGCTTTCTTT.